This T cell receptor (beta chain) was recorded in a study of beta chain features in type 1 diabetes. The germline V gene has CDR1 MNHNY and CDR2 SVGAGI (reference sequence). V lost 6 bases and J 8 bases, leaving 13 bases between the germline ends. This CDR3 contains 12 residues. Of the isolated RNA, all was reverse transcribed, and so the sequenced material was expressed TCRB transcripts. Profiled with immunoSEQ multiplex PCR; TCRdb holds only in-frame clones, not every one. The table has about 290,000 clones, about 8% seen once; the top ten hold roughly 1%. Without exception, sorted populations had purity beyond 95%.

This TCR derives from a young woman in good health. The chain links TRBV6-6 to TRBJ1-2; D perhaps matches TRBD1 (5 bases). The sequenced sample consisted of central memory CD4+ T cells from blood. CDR3 sequence: CASRAGLEGYTF. The CDR3 DNA reads TGTGCCAGCAGAGCAGGGTTAGAAGGCTACACCTTC.